These 2 T cell receptor beta chains came from one sample sequenced in a study of blood T cell repertoires in COVID-19. The method was immunoSEQ multiplex PCR; TCRdb's version includes in-frame clones alone and lacks a portion of them. The sample yields a few hundred thousand clones, 86% seen once. Sequences were obtained from peripheral blood. The receptors derive from a woman in her forties or fifties with acute or convalescent COVID-19.

The rearrangement uses TRBV5-1 and TRBJ1-4; 12 bases line up with TRBD1. The CDR3 extends over 16 amino acids. V lost 5 bases to trimming and J lost 4 bases; unmatched junction nucleotides: 6. Germline loops: CDR1 SGHRS, CDR2 YFSETQ. CDR3 in DNA: TGCGCCAGCAGGGGACAGGGGGCGCAGGGTAATGAAAAACTGTTTTTT. As protein: CASRGQGAQGNEKLFF.

This clone was observed a few times. The rearrangement links TRBV27 to TRBJ1-1; no clear D. The germline V and J ends were trimmed by 6 bases and 2 bases, with 13 bases remaining between them. The CDR3 sequence is 14 residues long. The germline CDR1 and CDR2 sequences are MNHEY and SMNVEV (reference sequence). Here the CDR3 reads CASRPGIPNTEAFF. In DNA, the CDR3 is TGTGCCAGCAGGCCCGGGATCCCAAACACTGAAGCTTTCTTT.